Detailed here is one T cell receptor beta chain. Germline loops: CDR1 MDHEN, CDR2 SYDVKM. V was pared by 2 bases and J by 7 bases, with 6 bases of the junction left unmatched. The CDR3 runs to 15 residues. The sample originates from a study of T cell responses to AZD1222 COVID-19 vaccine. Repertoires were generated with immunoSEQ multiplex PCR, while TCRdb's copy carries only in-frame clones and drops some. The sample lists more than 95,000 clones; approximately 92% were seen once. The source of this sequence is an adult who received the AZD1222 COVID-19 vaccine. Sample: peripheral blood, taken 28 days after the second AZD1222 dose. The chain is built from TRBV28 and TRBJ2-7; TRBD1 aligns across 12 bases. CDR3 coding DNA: TGTGCCAGCAGTTTAACGGGACAGGGGGCGGGTGAGCAGTACTTC. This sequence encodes CASSLTGQGAGEQYF.